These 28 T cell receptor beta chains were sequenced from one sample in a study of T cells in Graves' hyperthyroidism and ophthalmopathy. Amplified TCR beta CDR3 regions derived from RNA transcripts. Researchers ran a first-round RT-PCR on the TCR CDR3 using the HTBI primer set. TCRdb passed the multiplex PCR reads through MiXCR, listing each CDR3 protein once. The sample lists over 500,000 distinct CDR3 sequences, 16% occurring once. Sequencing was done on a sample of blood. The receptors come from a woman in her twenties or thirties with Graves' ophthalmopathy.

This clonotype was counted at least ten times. The CDR3 reads CASSLSPGASTDTQYF. For the CDR3, the DNA is TGTGCCAGCAGCTTATCTCCGGGGGCCAGCACAGATACGCAGTATTTT. The chain links TRBV7-2 to TRBJ2-3; D possibly uses TRBD1 or TRBD2 (6 bases each). The V gene lost 2 bases and the J gene lost 0 bases, with 12 bases spanning the gap. In germline, CDR1 is SGHTA, CDR2 FQGNSA. The CDR3 runs 16 residues.

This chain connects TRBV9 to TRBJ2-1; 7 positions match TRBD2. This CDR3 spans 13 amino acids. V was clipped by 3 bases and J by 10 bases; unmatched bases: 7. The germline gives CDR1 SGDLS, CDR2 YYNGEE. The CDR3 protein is CASSEGLVGEQFF. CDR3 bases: TGTGCCAGCAGCGAAGGACTAGTAGGCGAGCAGTTCTTC.

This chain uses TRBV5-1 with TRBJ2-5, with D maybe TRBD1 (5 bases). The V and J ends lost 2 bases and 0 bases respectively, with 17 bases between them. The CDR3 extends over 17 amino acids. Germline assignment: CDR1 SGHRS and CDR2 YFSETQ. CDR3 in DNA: TGCGCCAGCAGCTTATACCCTAGGGCAGGGCACCAAGAGACCCAGTACTTC. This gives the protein CASSLYPRAGHQETQYF.

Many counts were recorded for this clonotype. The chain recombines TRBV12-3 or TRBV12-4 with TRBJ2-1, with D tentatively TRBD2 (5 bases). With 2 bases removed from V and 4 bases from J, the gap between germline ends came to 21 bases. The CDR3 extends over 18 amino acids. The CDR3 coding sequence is TGTGCCAGCAGTTTATTTGGACTCGGAGACAACAAATACAATGAGCAGTTCTTC. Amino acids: CASSLFGLGDNKYNEQFF.

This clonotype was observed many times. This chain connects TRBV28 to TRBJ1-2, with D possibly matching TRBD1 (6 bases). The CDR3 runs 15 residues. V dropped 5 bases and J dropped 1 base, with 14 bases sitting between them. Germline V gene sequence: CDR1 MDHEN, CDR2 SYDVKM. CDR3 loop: CASSAPGANNYGYTF. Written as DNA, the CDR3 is TGTGCCAGCAGTGCCCCGGGGGCAAATAACTATGGCTACACCTTC.

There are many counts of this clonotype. CDR3 loop: CASSTRTGGAEQYF. The CDR3 nucleotides are TGTGCCAGCAGTACCCGGACAGGGGGCGCCGAGCAGTACTTC. The rearrangement links TRBV28 to TRBJ2-7; 11 bases align to TRBD1. Unmatched junction bases numbered 6, after V lost 5 bases and J lost 6 bases. The CDR3 runs to 14 residues. The V gene's germline CDR1 is MDHEN and CDR2 SYDVKM.

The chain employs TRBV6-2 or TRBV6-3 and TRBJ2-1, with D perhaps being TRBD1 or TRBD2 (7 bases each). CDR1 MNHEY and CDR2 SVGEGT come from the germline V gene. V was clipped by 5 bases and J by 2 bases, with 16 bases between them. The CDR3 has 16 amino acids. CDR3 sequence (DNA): TGTGCCAGCAGTGACAGCAGGGGGAGGGCCTACAATGAGCAGTTCTTC. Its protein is CASSDSRGRAYNEQFF.

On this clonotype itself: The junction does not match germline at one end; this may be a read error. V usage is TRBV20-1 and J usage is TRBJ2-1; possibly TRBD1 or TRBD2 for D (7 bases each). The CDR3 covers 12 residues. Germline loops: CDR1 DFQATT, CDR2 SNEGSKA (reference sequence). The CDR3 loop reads CSVVRGGNEQLF. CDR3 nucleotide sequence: TGCAGTGTGGTCAGGGGGGGCAATGAGCAGCTCTTC.

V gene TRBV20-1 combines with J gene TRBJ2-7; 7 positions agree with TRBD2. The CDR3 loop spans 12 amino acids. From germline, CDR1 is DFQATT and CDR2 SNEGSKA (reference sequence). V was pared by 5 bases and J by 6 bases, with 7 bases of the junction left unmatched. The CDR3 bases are TGCAGTGCTGGAAGCGGGGTAGGCGAGCAGTACTTC. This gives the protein CSAGSGVGEQYF.

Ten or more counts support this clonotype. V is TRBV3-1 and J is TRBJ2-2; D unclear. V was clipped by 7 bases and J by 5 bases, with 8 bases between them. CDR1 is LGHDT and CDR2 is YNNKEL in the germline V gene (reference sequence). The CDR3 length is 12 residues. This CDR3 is CASNSRTGELFF. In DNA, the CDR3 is TGTGCCAGCAACAGCAGAACCGGGGAGCTGTTTTTT. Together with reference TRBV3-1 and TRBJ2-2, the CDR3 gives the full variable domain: DTAVSQTPKYLVTQMGNDKSIKCEQNLGHDTMYWYKQDSKKFLKIMFSYNNKELIINETVPNRFSPKSPDKAHLNLHINSLELGDSAVYFCASNSRTGELFFGEGSRLTVL.

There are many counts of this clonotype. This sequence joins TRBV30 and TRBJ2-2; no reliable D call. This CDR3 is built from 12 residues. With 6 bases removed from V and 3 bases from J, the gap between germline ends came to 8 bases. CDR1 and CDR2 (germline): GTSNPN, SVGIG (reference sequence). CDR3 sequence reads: CACDCDTGELFF. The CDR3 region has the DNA TGTGCCTGCGACTGTGACACCGGGGAGCTGTTTTTT.

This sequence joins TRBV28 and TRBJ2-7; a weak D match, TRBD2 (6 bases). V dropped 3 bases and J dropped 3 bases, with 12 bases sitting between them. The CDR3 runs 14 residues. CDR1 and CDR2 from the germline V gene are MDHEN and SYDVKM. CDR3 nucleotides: TGTGCCAGCAGTTTGGGGTGGGGGGACTACGAGCAGTACTTC. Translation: CASSLGWGDYEQYF. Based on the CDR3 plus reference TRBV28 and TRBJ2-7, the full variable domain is DVKVTQSSRYLVKRTGEKVFLECVQDMDHENMFWYRQDPGLGLRLIYFSYDVKMKEKGDIPEGYSVSREKKERFSLILESASTNQTSMYLCASSLGWGDYEQYFGPGTRLTVT.

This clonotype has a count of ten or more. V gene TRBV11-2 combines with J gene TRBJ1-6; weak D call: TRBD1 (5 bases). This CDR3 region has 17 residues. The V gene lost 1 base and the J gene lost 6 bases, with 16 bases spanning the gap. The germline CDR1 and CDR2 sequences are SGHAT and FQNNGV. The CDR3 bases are TGTGCCAGCAGCTTAGGGGGCGGAAGGGATTCTAATTCACCCCTCCACTTT. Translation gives CASSLGGGRDSNSPLHF.

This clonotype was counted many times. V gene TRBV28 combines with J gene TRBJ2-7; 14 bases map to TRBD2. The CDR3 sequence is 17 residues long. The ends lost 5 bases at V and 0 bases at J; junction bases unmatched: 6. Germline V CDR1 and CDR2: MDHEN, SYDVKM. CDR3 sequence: CASSGTSGSWVSYEQYF. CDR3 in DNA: TGTGCCAGCAGTGGGACTAGCGGGAGTTGGGTCTCCTACGAGCAGTACTTC.

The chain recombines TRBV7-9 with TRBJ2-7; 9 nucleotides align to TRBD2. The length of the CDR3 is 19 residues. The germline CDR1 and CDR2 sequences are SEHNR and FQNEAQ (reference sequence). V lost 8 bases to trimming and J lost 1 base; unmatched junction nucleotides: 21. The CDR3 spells CASRPGRGGGRANSYEQYF. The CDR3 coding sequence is TGTGCCAGCCGCCCAGGGCGGGGTGGCGGGAGGGCCAATTCCTACGAGCAGTACTTC. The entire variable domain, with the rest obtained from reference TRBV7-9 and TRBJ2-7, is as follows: DTGVSQNPRHKITKRGQNVTFRCDPISEHNRLYWYRQTLGQGPEFLTYFQNEAQLEKSRLLSDRFSAERPKGSFSTLEIQRTEQGDSAMYLCASRPGRGGGRANSYEQYFGPGTRLTVT.

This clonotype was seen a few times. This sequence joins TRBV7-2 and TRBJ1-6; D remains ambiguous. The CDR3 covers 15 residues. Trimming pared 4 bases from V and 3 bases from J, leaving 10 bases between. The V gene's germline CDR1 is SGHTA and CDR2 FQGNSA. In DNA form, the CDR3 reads TGTGCCAGCAGCTACCAGCTAAACTATAATTCACCCCTCCACTTT. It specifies CASSYQLNYNSPLHF.

The CDR3 nucleotides are TGTGCCAGTAGTATCGAACGGATTAATTCACCCCTCCACTTT. Its translation is CASSIERINSPLHF. This chain uses TRBV19 with TRBJ1-6; D gene unclear. Trimming cost V 3 bases and J 6 bases, with 9 bases left between them. Germline V gene data show CDR1 as LNHDA and CDR2 as SQIVND (reference sequence). The CDR3 runs to 14 residues.

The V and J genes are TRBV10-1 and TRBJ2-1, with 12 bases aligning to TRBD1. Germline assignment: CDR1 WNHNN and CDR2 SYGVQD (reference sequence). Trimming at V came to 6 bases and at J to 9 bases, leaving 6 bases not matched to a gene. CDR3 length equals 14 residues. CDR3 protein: CASSPGTGGTEQFF. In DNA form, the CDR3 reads TGCGCCAGCAGCCCCGGGACAGGGGGCACTGAGCAGTTCTTC.

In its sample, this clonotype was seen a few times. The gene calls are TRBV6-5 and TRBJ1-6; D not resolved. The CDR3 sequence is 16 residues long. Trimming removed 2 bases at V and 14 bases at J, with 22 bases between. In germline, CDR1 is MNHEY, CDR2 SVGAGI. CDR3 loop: CASSYPRGRSVGSLHF. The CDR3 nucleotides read TGTGCCAGCAGTTACCCCCGAGGACGGAGCGTTGGGTCCCTCCACTTT.

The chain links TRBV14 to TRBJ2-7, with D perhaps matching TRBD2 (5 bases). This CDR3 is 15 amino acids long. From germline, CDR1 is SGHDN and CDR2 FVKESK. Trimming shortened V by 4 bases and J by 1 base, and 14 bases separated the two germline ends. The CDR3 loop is CASSRTSGLSYEQYF. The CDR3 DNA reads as TGTGCCAGCAGCCGTACTAGTGGGCTTTCCTACGAGCAGTACTTC.

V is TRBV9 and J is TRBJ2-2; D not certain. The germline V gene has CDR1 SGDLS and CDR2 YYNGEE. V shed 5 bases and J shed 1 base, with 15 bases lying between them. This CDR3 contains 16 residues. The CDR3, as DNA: TGTGCCAGCAGTCAGGTGCGAGTGAAGAACACCGGGGAGCTGTTTTTT. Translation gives CASSQVRVKNTGELFF.

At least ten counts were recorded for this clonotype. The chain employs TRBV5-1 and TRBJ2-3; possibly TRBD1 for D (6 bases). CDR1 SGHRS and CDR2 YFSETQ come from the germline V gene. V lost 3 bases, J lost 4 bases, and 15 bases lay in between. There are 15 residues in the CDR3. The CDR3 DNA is TGCGCCAGCAGCTCGAGACAGGATAGGGCAGATACGCAGTATTTT. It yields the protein CASSSRQDRADTQYF. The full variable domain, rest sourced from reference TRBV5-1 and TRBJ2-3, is KAGVTQTPRYLIKTRGQQVTLSCSPISGHRSVSWYQQTPGQGLQFLFEYFSETQRNKGNFPGRFSGRQFSNSRSEMNVSTLELGDSALYLCASSSRQDRADTQYFGPGTRLTVL.

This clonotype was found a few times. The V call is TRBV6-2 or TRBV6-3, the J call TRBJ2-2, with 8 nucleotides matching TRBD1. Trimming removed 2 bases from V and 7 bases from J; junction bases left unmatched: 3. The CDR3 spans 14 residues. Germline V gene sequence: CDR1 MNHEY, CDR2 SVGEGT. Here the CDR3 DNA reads TGTGCCAGCAGTTACACAGGGGGTTTCGGGGAGCTGTTTTTT. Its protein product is CASSYTGGFGELFF.

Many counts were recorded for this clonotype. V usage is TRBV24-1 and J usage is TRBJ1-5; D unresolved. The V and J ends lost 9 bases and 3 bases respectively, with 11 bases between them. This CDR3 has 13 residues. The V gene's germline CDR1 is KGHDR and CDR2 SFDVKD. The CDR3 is CATAGENNQPQHF. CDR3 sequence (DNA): TGTGCCACCGCTGGGGAAAACAATCAGCCCCAGCATTTT.

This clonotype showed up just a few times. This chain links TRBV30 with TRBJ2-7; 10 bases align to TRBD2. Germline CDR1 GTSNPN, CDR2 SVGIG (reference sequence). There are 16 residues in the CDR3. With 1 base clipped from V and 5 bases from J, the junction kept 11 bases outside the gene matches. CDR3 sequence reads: CAWSADPLAGVNEQYF. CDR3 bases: TGTGCCTGGAGTGCCGACCCTCTAGCGGGAGTGAACGAGCAGTACTTC. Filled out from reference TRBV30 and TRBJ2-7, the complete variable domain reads SQTIHQWPATLVQPVGSPLSLECTVEGTSNPNLYWYRQAAGRGLQLLFYSVGIGQISSEVPQNLSASRPQDRQFILSSKKLLLSDSGFYLCAWSADPLAGVNEQYFGPGTRLTVT.

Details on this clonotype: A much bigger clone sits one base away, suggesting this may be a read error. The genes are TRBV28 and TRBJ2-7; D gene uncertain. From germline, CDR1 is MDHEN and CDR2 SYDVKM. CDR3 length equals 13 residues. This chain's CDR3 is CAGSFLDGYEQYF. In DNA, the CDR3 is TGTGCCGGCAGTTTCCTCGATGGATACGAGCAGTACTTC.

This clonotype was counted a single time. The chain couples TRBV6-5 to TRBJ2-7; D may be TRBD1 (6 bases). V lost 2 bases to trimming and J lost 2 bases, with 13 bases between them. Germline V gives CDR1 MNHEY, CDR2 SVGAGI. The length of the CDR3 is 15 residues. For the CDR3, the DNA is TGTGCCAGCAGTTACGGCTGGACAGTTGCCTACGAGCAGTACTTC. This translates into CASSYGWTVAYEQYF.

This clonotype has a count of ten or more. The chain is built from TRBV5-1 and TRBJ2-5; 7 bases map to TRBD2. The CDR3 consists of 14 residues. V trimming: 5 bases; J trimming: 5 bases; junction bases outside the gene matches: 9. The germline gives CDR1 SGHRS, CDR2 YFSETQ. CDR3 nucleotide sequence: TGCGCCAGCAGTGATCCCGGGGGAGGGGAGACCCAGTACTTC. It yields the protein CASSDPGGGETQYF. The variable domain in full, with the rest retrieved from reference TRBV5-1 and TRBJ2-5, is KAGVTQTPRYLIKTRGQQVTLSCSPISGHRSVSWYQQTPGQGLQFLFEYFSETQRNKGNFPGRFSGRQFSNSRSEMNVSTLELGDSALYLCASSDPGGGETQYFGPGTRLLVL.